The T cell receptor beta chain under discussion was sequenced for a study of T cell repertoires in cytomegalovirus infection. Study-level information: Matching HLA type and CMV infection were both indicated by public TCR beta signatures.

This clonotype was counted ten times or more. In TCRdb, the reads were re-called with MiXCR into one record per CDR3 protein. The sample includes 150,000 or so distinct CDR3 sequences, about 6.3% of them seen just once. Germline V CDR1 and CDR2: MDHEN, SYDVKM. CDR3 size: 12 residues. Trimming removed 4 bases at V and 2 bases at J, with 6 bases between. The sequence derives from a human donor in good health (CMV status not recorded). Some clones in this sample may be carry-over from other donors' samples. The chain has TRBV28 and TRBJ2-7; D might be TRBD1 (5 bases). The sequenced material came from PBMCs. CDR3 protein: CASSSRAYEQYF. CDR3 nucleotides: TGTGCCAGCAGTTCCAGGGCCTACGAGCAGTACTTC. Drawing the rest from reference TRBV28 and TRBJ2-7, the complete variable domain is DVKVTQSSRYLVKRTGEKVFLECVQDMDHENMFWYRQDPGLGLRLIYFSYDVKMKEKGDIPEGYSVSREKKERFSLILESASTNQTSMYLCASSSRAYEQYFGPGTRLTVT.